This TCR beta chain was found in a study of response to subunit inactivated influenza vaccine. V lost 6 bases and J lost 2; bases outside the gene matches: 7. The CDR3 is 16 residues long. Notes on this clonotype: Its antigen is unidentified.

MiXCR, applied by TCRdb to the RT-PCR reads, yields one record per CDR3 protein. This sample carries 500,000 to 600,000 distinct CDR3 sequences, 10% to 15% of them seen once, and the ten largest clones take roughly 13%. General study findings and limits: The authors suggested that few new T cells are recruited per seasonal influenza vaccination.

This receptor was taken from a middle-aged man who received an inactivated influenza vaccine. This sequence joins TRBV12-3 or TRBV12-4 and TRBJ2-1; TRBD1 aligns across 10 bases. Here the sequenced sample was PBMCs from blood, taken 40 to 50 days after vaccination. CDR3 DNA sequence: TGTGCCAGCAGCCGACTCGGACAGGGGGCCTACAATGAGCAGTTCTTC. Protein product: CASSRLGQGAYNEQFF.